Here is one T cell receptor beta chain with its context. The repertoire was sequenced with immunoSEQ multiplex PCR; TCRdb's copy has only in-frame clones and lacks some. The repertoire has approximately 120,000 clones, about four fifths of them found once; the top ten carry about 3%. Time point denoted: baseline pretreatment blood. As for treatment: 15 Gy SBRT to primary tumor, nephrectomy 4 weeks later. In germline, CDR1 is SGHDT, CDR2 YYEEEE. Trimming took off 6 bases at V and 4 bases at J, with 16 bases between the two ends. This CDR3 comprises 14 residues. The source of the sample is a study of radiation and T cells in renal cell carcinoma.

The specimen comprised blood, sampled from a patient whose treatment included radiotherapy and nephrectomy. The V gene is TRBV5-6, the J gene TRBJ2-5, with a possible D match to TRBD1 (6 bases). This TCR was recovered from a woman aged 55 to 70 with renal cell carcinoma. CDR3 bases: TGTGCCAGCATCCTGGCAGGGGATGCAGAGACCCAGTACTTC. It encodes CASILAGDAETQYF.